The present T cell receptor (beta chain) was sequenced within a study of blood T cell repertoires in COVID-19. TCRdb's table, derived via immunoSEQ multiplex PCR, lists solely in-frame clones and lacks some. The sample yields some 150,000 clones, 65% to 90% seen once. In this sample, this clone turned up once. Per the germline V gene, CDR1 is SGHRS and CDR2 is YFSETQ. The length of the CDR3 is 15 residues. V shed 4 bases and J 3 bases; nucleotides not matched to a gene: 7. The chain recombines TRBV5-1 with TRBJ2-7, with TRBD1 matching over 10 bases. The receptor was isolated from a man between 65 and 80 years old with acute or convalescent COVID-19. Sample: peripheral blood. The CDR3 region has the DNA TGCGCCAGCAGCCCACGACAGGGGGCAGACTACGAGCAGTACTTC. Its protein product is CASSPRQGADYEQYF.